This passage covers 18 T cell receptor beta chains from one sample sequenced in a study of human T cells and chemical hapten exposure. Time point denoted: pre-sensitization, week 0. Treatment here: therapeutic diphenylcyclopropenone sensitization with weekly scalp DPC. TCRdb fed the RACE reads into MiXCR, producing one record per CDR3 protein. Seen here are more than 250,000 distinct CDR3 sequences, roughly 7.4% observed once, and the top ten hold 1.2%. Sequenced here: whole blood, sampled in connection with sensitization to the hapten diphenylcyclopropenone (DPC). These TCRs come from a man in his late teens or twenties with alopecia areata. Some clones in this sample may be carry-over from other donors' samples.

This clonotype was counted between two and nine times. The V gene is TRBV14, the J gene TRBJ1-4; D not certain. V lost 0 bases, J lost 0 bases, and 8 bases lay in between. Germline lookup yields CDR1 SGHDN and CDR2 FVKESK. The CDR3 spans 16 residues. The CDR3 coding sequence is TGTGCCAGCAGCCAAGAAAGGACTGCAACTAATGAAAAACTGTTTTTT. Protein sequence: CASSQERTATNEKLFF.

This clonotype was seen a handful of times. This chain uses TRBV28 with TRBJ1-4; 7 nucleotides agree with TRBD1. The CDR3 spans 14 residues. Unmatched junction bases numbered 6, after V lost 7 bases and J lost 4 bases. Germline V gives CDR1 MDHEN, CDR2 SYDVKM. The CDR3 sequence is CASISGGINEKLFF. The CDR3, as DNA: TGTGCCAGCATTTCAGGGGGAATTAATGAAAAACTGTTTTTT. The full variable domain, with the rest looked up from reference TRBV28 and TRBJ1-4, is DVKVTQSSRYLVKRTGEKVFLECVQDMDHENMFWYRQDPGLGLRLIYFSYDVKMKEKGDIPEGYSVSREKKERFSLILESASTNQTSMYLCASISGGINEKLFFGSGTQLSVL.

This clonotype was observed a handful of times. The gene calls are TRBV24-1 and TRBJ2-1, with 8 bases fitting TRBD1. This CDR3 comprises 15 residues. Unmatched junction bases numbered 9, after V lost 4 bases and J lost 8 bases. Looked up from germline, CDR1 is KGHDR and CDR2 is SFDVKD. CDR3 amino acids: CATSDPDRVHDEQFF. For the CDR3, the DNA is TGTGCCACCAGTGACCCGGACAGGGTTCATGATGAGCAGTTCTTC.

The J gene is TRBJ1-2, the V gene TRBV4-1, with D maybe TRBD1 (5 bases). Trimming left V 2 bases short and J 4 bases short, with 11 bases between. This CDR3 contains 14 residues. Germline assignment: CDR1 MGHRA and CDR2 YSYEKL. The DNA of the CDR3 is TGCGCCAGCAGCCAACTAGGGGCCCTCTATGGCTACACCTTC. Its translation is CASSQLGALYGYTF.

This chain connects TRBV4-3 to TRBJ2-6, with D possibly called TRBD1 or TRBD2 (5 bases each). Trimming removed 0 bases from V and 1 base from J, with 13 bases in between. Per germline, CDR1 LGHNA and CDR2 YSLEER. This CDR3 has 18 residues. CDR3 protein: CASSQDLPGQSGANVLTF. Written as DNA, the CDR3 is TGCGCCAGCAGCCAAGATTTACCGGGGCAATCTGGGGCCAACGTCCTGACTTTC.

The chain links TRBV4-2 to TRBJ2-1, with a weak D call TRBD1 (6 bases). V was pared by 1 base and J by 9 bases, with 16 bases between. The CDR3 totals 15 residues. Germline V gives CDR1 LGHNA, CDR2 YNFKEQ. This CDR3 is CASSQVRDNGAEQFF. For the CDR3, the DNA is TGTGCCAGCAGCCAAGTCCGGGACAATGGGGCTGAGCAGTTCTTC.

With respect to this clonotype: A much larger clone differs by one base, so this may be a read error. This chain uses TRBV7-9 with TRBJ1-6; D is ambiguous. CDR3 length equals 14 residues. Trimming pared 5 bases from V and 4 bases from J, leaving 9 bases between. Germline V gene lookup returns CDR1 SEHNR and CDR2 FQNEAQ (reference sequence). The CDR3 sequence is CASSPGEYNSPLHF. In DNA form, the CDR3 reads TGTGCCAGCAGCCCCGGGGAGTATAATTCACCCCTCCACTTT.

V gene TRBV20-1 combines with J gene TRBJ2-7; D is uncertain. The CDR3 totals 14 residues. CDR1 and CDR2 (germline): DFQATT, SNEGSKA (reference sequence). V was cut by 0 bases and J by 2 bases, with 11 bases left in between. The CDR3 coding sequence is TGCAGTGCTAGAGATCGGAACAGCCCCTACGAGCAGTACTTC. This codes for CSARDRNSPYEQYF.

The chain uses TRBV14 and TRBJ2-7; D gene uncertain. The V gene lost 1 base and the J gene lost 7 bases, with 11 bases spanning the gap. Germline CDR1 reads SGHDN; CDR2 reads FVKESK. The CDR3 consists of 13 residues. In DNA form, the CDR3 reads TGTGCCAGCAGCCAAGTAGGTAGGGATGAGCAGTACTTC. Translating it yields CASSQVGRDEQYF.

The V gene is TRBV2, the J gene TRBJ1-4; TRBD1 is a possible D gene (6 bases). The CDR3 loop spans 14 amino acids. V lost 6 bases, J lost 7 bases, and 15 bases lay in between. Germline CDR1 and CDR2: SNHLY and FYNNEI. CDR3 DNA sequence: TGTGCCAGCAGGCCCCCGGACAGTCTTGAAAAACTGTTTTTT. It encodes CASRPPDSLEKLFF.

The sample holds many counts of this clonotype. The genes are TRBV7-2 and TRBJ2-7, with 8 nucleotides matching TRBD2. The CDR3 sequence is 15 residues long. Germline V CDR1 and CDR2: SGHTA, FQGNSA. V lost 2 bases and J lost 7; bases outside the gene matches: 10. CDR3 sequence reads: CASSLSSGGPREQYF. DNA for the CDR3: TGTGCCAGCAGCTTAAGTTCGGGGGGGCCGAGGGAGCAGTACTTC. Looking up the rest from reference TRBV7-2 and TRBJ2-7 gives the full variable domain: GAGVSQSPSNKVTEKGKDVELRCDPISGHTALYWYRQSLGQGLEFLIYFQGNSAPDKSGLPSDRFSAERTGGSVSTLTIQRTQQEDSAVYLCASSLSSGGPREQYFGPGTRLTVT.

The chain uses TRBV7-2 and TRBJ2-3, with 7 bases identical to TRBD1. V trimming: 2 bases; J trimming: 4 bases; junction bases outside the gene matches: 3. Germline-derived CDR1 and CDR2 are SGHTA and FQGNSA. CDR3 length equals 14 residues. CDR3 residues: CASSLYDRADTQYF. CDR3 nucleotides: TGTGCCAGCAGCTTATACGACAGGGCAGATACGCAGTATTTT.

The table lists this clonotype with a few counts. The V gene is TRBV5-1, the J gene TRBJ2-1; D uncertain. Germline V gene data show CDR1 as SGHRS and CDR2 as YFSETQ. The CDR3 runs 14 residues. Trimming shortened V by 0 bases and J by 9 bases, and 13 bases separated the two germline ends. In nucleotides, the CDR3 is TGCGCCAGCAGCTTGGTAGTTGGGGTAGTTGAGCAGTTCTTC. Protein sequence: CASSLVVGVVEQFF.

The sample holds a few counts of this clonotype. The chain recombines TRBV7-9 with TRBJ1-4; unclear D gene. V lost 5 bases and J 0 bases, leaving 7 bases between the germline ends. Per germline, CDR1 SEHNR and CDR2 FQNEAQ (reference sequence). This CDR3 region has 14 residues. CDR3 loop: CASSVFATNEKLFF. DNA of the CDR3: TGTGCCAGCAGCGTCTTTGCAACTAATGAAAAACTGTTTTTT.

The genes are TRBV6-5 and TRBJ1-2, with D perhaps matching TRBD1 (5 bases). This CDR3 has 15 amino acids. Germline V CDR1 and CDR2: MNHEY, SVGAGI. Trimming left V 6 bases short and J 4 bases short, with 18 bases between. The CDR3 region has the DNA TGTGCCAGCAGGATAAGCCTGACAGCCCTCTATGGCTACACCTTC. It specifies CASRISLTALYGYTF.

This clonotype was seen many times. This chain links TRBV10-3 with TRBJ1-1, with unresolved D. V was cut by 4 bases and J by 5 bases, with 14 bases left in between. From germline, CDR1 is ENHRY and CDR2 SYGVKD. This CDR3 spans 14 amino acids. CDR3 region: CAISVEGSGTEAFF. DNA of the CDR3: TGTGCCATCAGTGTTGAAGGGTCGGGGACTGAAGCTTTCTTT.

The J gene is TRBJ2-1, the V gene TRBV9; D remains unclear. CDR3 size: 12 residues. CDR1 SGDLS and CDR2 YYNGEE come from the germline V gene. V gave up 2 bases and J gave up 15 bases, with 15 bases separating them. This chain's CDR3 is CASSVTASRPFF. CDR3 DNA: TGTGCCAGCAGCGTGACTGCTTCCAGACCGTTCTTC.

This rearrangement joins TRBV5-1 to TRBJ2-7, with 8 bases matching TRBD1. CDR1 SGHRS and CDR2 YFSETQ come from the germline V gene. This CDR3 has 17 amino acids. Trimming took 1 base from V and 1 from J; bases not matched to a gene: 10. In DNA form, the CDR3 reads TGCGCCAGCAGCTTGTCAGTCCGGGACAGGTTATCCTACGAGCAGTACTTC. Translating it yields CASSLSVRDRLSYEQYF. Complete variable domain (other parts from reference TRBV5-1 and TRBJ2-7): KAGVTQTPRYLIKTRGQQVTLSCSPISGHRSVSWYQQTPGQGLQFLFEYFSETQRNKGNFPGRFSGRQFSNSRSEMNVSTLELGDSALYLCASSLSVRDRLSYEQYFGPGTRLTVT.